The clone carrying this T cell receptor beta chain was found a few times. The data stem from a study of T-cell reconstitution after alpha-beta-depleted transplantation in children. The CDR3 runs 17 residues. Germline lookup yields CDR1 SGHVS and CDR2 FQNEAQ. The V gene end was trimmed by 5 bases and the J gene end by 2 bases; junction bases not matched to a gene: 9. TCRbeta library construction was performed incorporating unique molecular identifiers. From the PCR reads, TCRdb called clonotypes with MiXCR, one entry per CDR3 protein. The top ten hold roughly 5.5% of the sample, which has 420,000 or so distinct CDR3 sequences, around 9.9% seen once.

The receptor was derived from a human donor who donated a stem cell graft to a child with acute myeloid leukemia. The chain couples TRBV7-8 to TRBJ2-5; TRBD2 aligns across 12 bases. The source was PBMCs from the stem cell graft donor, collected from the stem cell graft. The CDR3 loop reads CASSPGLAGTGQETQYF. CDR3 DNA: TGTGCCAGCAGCCCTGGACTAGCGGGAACGGGACAAGAGACCCAGTACTTC.